Presented here are 24 T cell receptor beta chains from one specimen sequenced in a study of T-cell memory formation after mild COVID-19. TCRdb ran MiXCR on the 5' RACE reads and lists one entry per CDR3 protein. In the table there are roughly 580,000 distinct CDR3 sequences, about 20% of which are singletons. The sample comprised PBMCs or a T cell subset sorted from them (not recorded which). The receptors stem from an adult woman who had mild COVID-19 (a few samples of this study predate the infection). Cell type and time point are not known.

V and J are TRBV2 and TRBJ1-2; D not certain. This CDR3 has 13 amino acids. Germline CDR1 and CDR2: SNHLY and FYNNEI. V shed 6 bases and J shed 5 bases, with 13 bases lying between them. The DNA of the CDR3 is TGTGCCAGCAGAGGCGAAGCACGATATGGCTACACCTTC. Protein product: CASRGEARYGYTF.

This clonotype was seen a handful of times. The J gene is TRBJ2-7, the V gene TRBV25-1; 9 bases line up with TRBD2. J gave up 2 bases and V 1 base, and 9 bases lay outside the gene matches. The CDR3 loop spans 17 amino acids. From germline, CDR1 is MGHDK and CDR2 SYGVNS. CDR3 region: CASSESGVSGSPYEQYF. The CDR3 DNA follows: TGTGCCAGCAGTGAATCTGGGGTTAGCGGGAGCCCCTACGAGCAGTACTTC.

This clonotype appeared a few times. The chain uses TRBV5-1 and TRBJ1-2; weak D call: TRBD1 (5 bases). This CDR3 contains 13 residues. Germline loops: CDR1 SGHRS, CDR2 YFSETQ. V gave up 7 bases and J gave up 5 bases, with 15 bases separating them. CDR3 amino acids: CASGTGLSYGYTF. CDR3 sequence (DNA): TGCGCCAGCGGAACAGGATTATCTTATGGCTACACCTTC.

The table lists this clonotype with a few counts. The CDR3: CASSLMGVLTGELFF. DNA of the CDR3: TGCGCCAGCAGCTTGATGGGGGTCTTGACCGGGGAGCTGTTTTTT. The chain combines TRBV5-1 with TRBJ2-2; perhaps D is TRBD1 or TRBD2 (5 bases each). The CDR3 runs 15 residues. The germline V and J ends were trimmed by 1 base and 5 bases, with 12 bases remaining between them. Germline CDR1 and CDR2: SGHRS and YFSETQ.

This clonotype was seen just once. The chain joins TRBV10-3 to TRBJ1-1, with 8 nucleotides matching TRBD1. Trimming removed 10 bases from V and 12 bases from J; junction bases left unmatched: 13. The CDR3 runs to 12 residues. Per the germline V gene, CDR1 is ENHRY and CDR2 is SYGVKD. The CDR3 spells CASLAGTGPTFF. The CDR3 DNA follows: TGTGCCAGTTTAGCCGGGACAGGCCCTACTTTCTTT.

The table lists this clonotype with a few counts. The chain links TRBV7-3 to TRBJ1-1; D not resolved. The CDR3 consists of 13 residues. CDR1 and CDR2 (germline): SGHTA, FQGTGA. Trimming shortened V by 6 bases and J by 1 base, and 9 bases separated the two germline ends. The CDR3 is CASSLWANTEAFF. The CDR3, as DNA: TGTGCCAGCAGTTTATGGGCGAACACTGAAGCTTTCTTT.

The chain joins TRBV25-1 to TRBJ1-1; possibly TRBD1 for D (5 bases). Deletions cut 2 bases from V and 4 bases from J, with 14 bases between. The CDR3 spans 15 residues. The germline CDR1 and CDR2 sequences are MGHDK and SYGVNS. CDR3 loop: CASSEGEGLGTEAFF. Here the CDR3 DNA reads TGTGCCAGCAGTGAAGGGGAGGGGTTGGGCACTGAAGCTTTCTTT.

The sample holds a few counts of this clonotype. The chain joins TRBV12-3 or TRBV12-4 to TRBJ2-3, with D tentatively TRBD2 (5 bases). Between the trimmed V and J ends, which lost 6 bases and 4 bases, there was a span of 26 bases. There are 18 residues in the CDR3. The CDR3 protein is CASSHALGRDIVADTQYF. The CDR3 DNA sequence: TGTGCCAGCAGCCACGCACTGGGTCGGGATATAGTTGCAGATACGCAGTATTTT.

This clonotype showed up just a few times. This chain uses TRBV24-1 with TRBJ2-1; 11 nucleotides agree with TRBD2. The germline CDR1 and CDR2 sequences are KGHDR and SFDVKD. Unmatched junction bases numbered 6, after V lost 2 bases and J lost 10 bases. The CDR3 is 15 residues long. The DNA of the CDR3 is TGTGCCACCAGTGATTGGACTAGCGGGCTTTGGGAGCAGTTCTTC. This translates into CATSDWTSGLWEQFF.

The chain joins TRBV20-1 to TRBJ2-7; the match to TRBD2 covers 12 bases. The J segment lost 2 bases and the V segment lost 3 bases, leaving 5 bases of the junction unmatched. The V gene's germline CDR1 is DFQATT and CDR2 SNEGSKA (reference sequence). The CDR3 totals 15 residues. Here the CDR3 DNA reads TGCAGTGCTAGTCCGACTAGCGGGGGCCCCTACGAGCAGTACTTC. Its translation: CSASPTSGGPYEQYF.

This clonotype was seen only a few times. The chain recombines TRBV27 with TRBJ2-1; D unresolved. The germline V gene encodes CDR1 MNHEY and CDR2 SMNVEV (reference sequence). The CDR3 loop spans 13 amino acids. V shed 0 bases and J shed 4 bases, with 4 bases lying between them. The CDR3 here is CASSLSKYNEQFF. In nucleotides, the CDR3 is TGTGCCAGCAGTTTATCGAAATACAATGAGCAGTTCTTC.

The V call is TRBV6-6, the J call TRBJ2-7; D is uncertain. Germline CDR1 reads MNHNY; CDR2 reads SVGAGI (reference sequence). V gave up 0 bases and J gave up 3 bases, with 12 bases separating them. The CDR3 is 15 amino acids. Written as DNA, the CDR3 is TGTGCCAGCAGTTACTCTCTCTCTAGGCTCTACGAGCAGTACTTC. Its translation: CASSYSLSRLYEQYF.

This clonotype was observed a few times. The chain combines TRBV6-5 with TRBJ2-7; 7 positions match TRBD1. The CDR3 is 14 residues long. The germline V gene encodes CDR1 MNHEY and CDR2 SVGAGI. V was pared by 4 bases and J by 3 bases, with 6 bases of the junction left unmatched. The CDR3 loop is CASSSGQIIYEQYF. The CDR3 DNA is TGTGCCAGCAGTTCGGGACAGATAATCTACGAGCAGTACTTC.

In its sample, this clonotype was seen a few times. The chain has TRBV12-3 or TRBV12-4 and TRBJ1-2; 9 bases align to TRBD1. This CDR3 has 13 amino acids. The junction had 7 bases not matched to a gene; V was cut back by 4 bases and J by 10 bases. For the CDR3, the DNA is TGTGCCAGCAGTTATGGGACAGGGTCCCTCTACACCTTC. Protein: CASSYGTGSLYTF.

This clonotype was seen a few times. This chain connects TRBV20-1 to TRBJ2-7; D is unresolved. Trimming removed 4 bases at V and 2 bases at J, with 12 bases between. CDR1 and CDR2 from the germline V gene are DFQATT and SNEGSKA (reference sequence). This CDR3 has 13 residues. The CDR3 nucleotides are TGCAGTGCTATTGGAAGATTCCCCTACGAGCAGTACTTC. It translates to CSAIGRFPYEQYF.

The gene calls are TRBV7-3 and TRBJ2-3; TRBD2 aligns across 11 bases. The CDR3 consists of 16 residues. Germline CDR1 and CDR2: SGHTA and FQGTGA. The V and J ends lost 5 bases and 6 bases, in that order; junction bases with no gene match: 10. In DNA form, the CDR3 reads TGTGCCAGCAGCCTCCATAGCGGGAGGGCCTTCGATACGCAGTATTTT. Translating gives CASSLHSGRAFDTQYF.

V and J are TRBV15 and TRBJ1-6, with 10 bases aligning to TRBD1. Germline V CDR1 and CDR2: LNHNV, YYDKDF (reference sequence). The CDR3 totals 16 residues. The ends lost 4 bases at V and 9 bases at J; junction bases unmatched: 9. The CDR3 bases are TGTGCCACCAGCACCGAGGACAGGGGGAAAGGTTCACCCCTCCACTTT. It specifies CATSTEDRGKGSPLHF. Supplemented by reference TRBV15 and TRBJ1-6, the full variable domain reads DAMVIQNPRYQVTQFGKPVTLSCSQTLNHNVMYWYQQKSSQAPKLLFHYYDKDFNNEADTPDNFQSRRPNTSFCFLDIRSPGLGDTAMYLCATSTEDRGKGSPLHFGNGTRLTVT.

The chain couples TRBV11-1 to TRBJ1-4; no firm D call. The germline CDR1 and CDR2 sequences are SGHAT and FQDESV (reference sequence). The CDR3 is 15 residues long. V lost 2 bases and J 5 bases, leaving 12 bases between the germline ends. The CDR3 DNA sequence: TGTGCCAGCAGCTTACAATCCCACCAGAATGAAAAACTGTTTTTT. Translating it yields CASSLQSHQNEKLFF.

This clonotype was detected only a few times. The chain combines TRBV7-9 with TRBJ1-4; tentatively, D is TRBD1 (5 bases). There are 14 residues in the CDR3. Trimming cost V 5 bases and J 7 bases, with 14 bases left between them. CDR1 is SEHNR and CDR2 is FQNEAQ in the germline V gene (reference sequence). CDR3 bases: TGTGCCAGCAGCCACCGGGACCACGGTGAAAAACTGTTTTTT. This translates into CASSHRDHGEKLFF.

V gene TRBV6-1 combines with J gene TRBJ1-2; D is uncertain. The V gene lost 1 base and the J gene lost 8 bases, with 11 bases spanning the gap. Per the germline V gene, CDR1 is MNHNS and CDR2 is SASEGT. This CDR3 comprises 13 residues. CDR3: CASSEGFVAGYTF. Here the CDR3 DNA reads TGTGCCAGCAGTGAAGGATTTGTGGCCGGCTACACCTTC.

The V call is TRBV21-1, the J call TRBJ2-1; TRBD2, the table's D call, lacks a check against the DNA. TRBV21-1 is designated a pseudogene. This CDR3 contains 15 residues. The CDR3 DNA reads TGTGCCAGCAGCCCCCGGGAGTACACCTACAATGAGCAGTTCTTC. It translates to CASSPREYTYNEQFF.

The V gene is TRBV7-8, the J gene TRBJ2-2; no reliable D call. Looked up from germline, CDR1 is SGHVS and CDR2 is FQNEAQ. The CDR3 runs to 12 residues. Deletions cut 3 bases from V and 5 bases from J, with 4 bases between. The chain's CDR3 is CASSFRTGELFF. For the CDR3, the DNA is TGTGCCAGCAGCTTTAGGACCGGGGAGCTGTTTTTT.

This chain joins TRBV5-1 and TRBJ2-3, with 8 nucleotides matching TRBD2. Per germline, CDR1 SGHRS and CDR2 YFSETQ. V lost 4 bases, J lost 4 bases, and 5 bases stayed unmatched. The CDR3 has 14 residues. The CDR3 bases are TGCGCCAGCAGCGCAGGACTAGCTTCAGATACGCAGTATTTT. Translation gives CASSAGLASDTQYF.

The gene calls are TRBV20-1 and TRBJ2-1; 8 bases agree with TRBD2. CDR1 is DFQATT and CDR2 is SNEGSKA in the germline V gene (reference sequence). The CDR3 extends over 17 amino acids. Unmatched junction bases numbered 19, after V lost 1 base and J lost 11 bases. The CDR3 DNA reads as TGCAGTGCTAGAGGTCCCCGACGTCCCGGGAGGGAGGTCAAGCAGTTCTTC. This encodes CSARGPRRPGREVKQFF.